These 22 T cell receptor beta chains were sequenced from one sample in a study of PD-1 blockade in classical Hodgkin lymphoma. Assay used: immunoSEQ multiplex PCR; TCRdb lists only in-frame clones, some missing. The sample holds just over 14,000 clones, around 80% seen once. Every patient experienced relapse after autologous stem cell transplantation, and brentuximab vedotin exposure varied. The source was peripheral blood mononuclear cells (PBMCs), collected before the second cycle of nivolumab. These receptor sequences come from a human donor with classical Hodgkin lymphoma.

The CDR3 here is CAIRRDTRSAGRGYEQYF. CDR3 sequence (DNA): TGTGCCATCAGGAGGGACACACGCTCAGCGGGGCGAGGATACGAGCAGTACTTC. This chain links TRBV10-3 with TRBJ2-7; D is possibly TRBD2 (7 bases). CDR1 ENHRY and CDR2 SYGVKD come from the germline V gene. V lost 6 bases and J 4 bases, leaving 28 bases between the germline ends. The CDR3 runs 18 residues.

The chain links TRBV4-2 to TRBJ2-1, with TRBD2 matching over 7 bases. This CDR3 has 15 residues. V lost 0 bases to trimming and J lost 10 bases; unmatched junction nucleotides: 9. CDR1 is LGHNA and CDR2 is YNFKEQ in the germline V gene. The CDR3 region has the DNA TGTGCCAGCAGCCAAGATAGGACGGGAGGTTGGGAGCAGTTCTTC. As protein: CASSQDRTGGWEQFF.

This rearrangement joins TRBV28 to TRBJ1-1; D remains unclear. The length of the CDR3 is 12 residues. The V gene's germline CDR1 is MDHEN and CDR2 SYDVKM. V shed 5 bases and J shed 8 bases, with 12 bases lying between them. The CDR3 DNA is TGTGCCAGCAGTCCGGACGCCATGGAAGCTTTCTTT. Protein sequence: CASSPDAMEAFF.

The rearrangement joins TRBV27 to TRBJ1-1; TRBD1 agrees at 7 bases. CDR3 length: 13 amino acids. CDR1 MNHEY and CDR2 SMNVEV come from the germline V gene (reference sequence). V gave up 6 bases and J gave up 0 bases; unmatched junction bases: 1. CDR3 bases: TGTGCCAGCAGGGACAGGCTGAACACTGAAGCTTTCTTT. Translating gives CASRDRLNTEAFF.

The V call is TRBV7-9, the J call TRBJ2-1; D assignment may be TRBD1 or TRBD2 (5 bases each). Germline V gives CDR1 SEHNR, CDR2 FQNEAQ (reference sequence). Trimming stripped 1 base from V and 7 bases from J, with 11 bases between. The CDR3 is made up of 14 amino acids. The CDR3 nucleotides are TGTGCCAGCAGCTTAGATGGGGGTAGGAATGAGCAGTTCTTC. Its translation: CASSLDGGRNEQFF.

V usage is TRBV6-5 and J usage is TRBJ1-4; D remains ambiguous. The CDR3 has 12 residues. Trimming left V 6 bases short and J 8 bases short, with 10 bases between. The germline CDR1 and CDR2 sequences are MNHEY and SVGAGI. This CDR3 reads CASSPNSEKLFF. The CDR3 DNA sequence: TGTGCCAGCAGCCCCAATAGCGAAAAACTGTTTTTT.

This chain uses TRBV10-2 with TRBJ2-3, with D tentatively TRBD2 (5 bases). In germline, CDR1 is WSHSY, CDR2 SAAADI. The ends were cut back, 0 bases at V and 1 base at J, with 14 bases in the middle. This CDR3 spans 17 amino acids. The DNA of the CDR3 is TGCGCCAGCAGTGAGTCGGGGAGAGAGTGGGGCACAGATACGCAGTATTTT. Translated: CASSESGREWGTDTQYF.

The chain links TRBV19 to TRBJ2-1; TRBD1 is a possible D gene (5 bases). Trimming removed 3 bases from V and 4 bases from J, with 13 bases in between. Germline CDR1 and CDR2: LNHDA and SQIVND (reference sequence). The CDR3 is 15 amino acids. The CDR3 spells CASSMAPGSYNEQFF. CDR3 in DNA: TGTGCCAGTAGTATGGCGCCAGGGTCTTACAATGAGCAGTTCTTC.

This clone has a handful of counts. This sequence joins TRBV4-1 and TRBJ1-4; TRBD1 agrees at 8 bases. The CDR3 spans 16 residues. Germline values: CDR1 MGHRA, CDR2 YSYEKL. V lost 1 base to trimming and J lost 7 bases; unmatched junction nucleotides: 8. The CDR3 loop reads CASSQVQGEIGEKLFF. The CDR3 region has the DNA TGCGCCAGCAGCCAAGTACAGGGGGAGATTGGTGAAAAACTGTTTTTT.

V gene TRBV27 combines with J gene TRBJ2-3; tentative D call: TRBD2 (6 bases). The CDR3 sequence is 14 residues long. The germline CDR1 and CDR2 sequences are MNHEY and SMNVEV (reference sequence). Trimming left V 6 bases short and J 0 bases short, with 10 bases between. CDR3 sequence: CASRPRGSTDTQYF. CDR3 DNA: TGTGCCAGCAGGCCACGGGGGAGCACAGATACGCAGTATTTT.

The V call is TRBV7-9, the J call TRBJ1-1; no firm D call. Per germline, CDR1 SEHNR and CDR2 FQNEAQ (reference sequence). The V and J ends lost 6 bases and 4 bases respectively, with 15 bases between them. This CDR3 is 14 amino acids long. The DNA for the CDR3 is TGTGCCAGCAGGCTCCTCGGTCAGTTCACTGAAGCTTTCTTT. Protein product: CASRLLGQFTEAFF.

This chain links TRBV10-1 with TRBJ2-5; 7 positions match TRBD1. CDR3 length equals 14 residues. The V gene end was trimmed by 5 bases and the J gene end by 6 bases; junction bases not matched to a gene: 9. Germline V gives CDR1 WNHNN, CDR2 SYGVQD (reference sequence). This CDR3 reads CASSSDRARQTQYF. Here the CDR3 DNA reads TGCGCCAGCAGTTCCGACAGGGCGAGGCAGACCCAGTACTTC.

This clone appeared once. This chain connects TRBV29-1 to TRBJ2-3, with 8 bases that match TRBD1. Germline CDR1 is SQVTM and CDR2 is ANQGSEA. CDR3 size: 13 residues. Unmatched junction bases numbered 3, after V lost 3 bases and J lost 4 bases. The CDR3 here is CSVDQGAPDTQYF. The CDR3 nucleotides read TGCAGCGTTGATCAGGGGGCTCCAGATACGCAGTATTTT.

The chain combines TRBV29-1 with TRBJ1-2; 7 nucleotides match TRBD1. The germline gives CDR1 SQVTM, CDR2 ANQGSEA. The trim removed 5 bases at V and 5 bases at J, leaving 11 bases unmatched. The CDR3 consists of 14 residues. Written as DNA, the CDR3 is TGCAGCGTTTCGAGCGGGACAGTTAATTATGGCTACACCTTC. This translates into CSVSSGTVNYGYTF.

The chain combines TRBV4-1 with TRBJ2-5; 7 bases are shared with TRBD1. Germline V gives CDR1 MGHRA, CDR2 YSYEKL. J lost 2 bases, V lost 0 bases, and 0 bases had no gene match. The length of the CDR3 is 14 residues. The CDR3 loop reads CASSQDRGQETQYF. The CDR3 DNA reads as TGCGCCAGCAGCCAAGACAGGGGGCAAGAGACCCAGTACTTC.

The chain employs TRBV9 and TRBJ2-5; 7 positions agree with TRBD2. Trimming removed 2 bases from V and 1 base from J; junction bases left unmatched: 8. The CDR3 runs to 16 residues. Germline-derived CDR1 and CDR2 are SGDLS and YYNGEE. The CDR3 loop is CASSVALPGGQETQYF. The CDR3 bases are TGTGCCAGCAGCGTCGCCCTCCCGGGGGGCCAAGAGACCCAGTACTTC. Together with reference TRBV9 and TRBJ2-5, the CDR3 gives the full variable domain: DSGVTQTPKHLITATGQRVTLRCSPRSGDLSVYWYQQSLDQGLQFLIQYYNGEERAKGNILERFSAQQFPDLHSELNLSSLELGDSALYFCASSVALPGGQETQYFGPGTRLLVL.

This sequence joins TRBV9 and TRBJ1-5; a weak D match, TRBD1 (5 bases). The germline gives CDR1 SGDLS, CDR2 YYNGEE. The CDR3 length is 15 residues. Deletions cut 4 bases from V and 0 bases from J, with 11 bases between. Here the CDR3 DNA reads TGTGCCAGCAGCTCTACCGGGGCTAGCAATCAGCCCCAGCATTTT. Amino acid sequence: CASSSTGASNQPQHF.

The V gene is TRBV13, the J gene TRBJ2-3; maybe TRBD2 (6 bases). V was clipped by 3 bases and J by 6 bases, with 16 bases between them. In germline, CDR1 is PRHDT, CDR2 FYEKMQ (reference sequence). CDR3 size: 15 residues. The CDR3 DNA sequence: TGTGCCAGCAGCTTGGGCGGGGTCCTCCCGGATACGCAGTATTTT. Amino acid sequence: CASSLGGVLPDTQYF. The complete variable domain, with remaining parts taken from reference TRBV13 and TRBJ2-3, reads AAGVIQSPRHLIKEKRETATLKCYPIPRHDTVYWYQQGPGQDPQFLISFYEKMQSDKGSIPDRFSAQQFSDYHSELNMSSLELGDSALYFCASSLGGVLPDTQYFGPGTRLTVL.

This clone was detected only once. The chain has TRBV10-3 and TRBJ2-5; 12 positions agree with TRBD2. Germline V gene data show CDR1 as ENHRY and CDR2 as SYGVKD. The CDR3 spans 15 residues. Trimming removed 6 bases from V and 5 bases from J; junction bases left unmatched: 7. The DNA of the CDR3 is TGTGCCATCAGACCCGGACTAGCGGGAACTGAGACCCAGTACTTC. This encodes CAIRPGLAGTETQYF.

The chain uses TRBV5-6 and TRBJ1-2; perhaps TRBD1 as D (5 bases). This CDR3 has 14 amino acids. V was shortened by 6 bases and J by 5 bases, with 17 bases between the two germline ends. Germline CDR1 reads SGHDT; CDR2 reads YYEEEE. The CDR3 nucleotides read TGTGCCAGCAAACCCCCGGACATGATGTATGGCTACACCTTC. Amino acids: CASKPPDMMYGYTF.

The chain recombines TRBV25-1 with TRBJ2-5, with D tentatively TRBD1 or TRBD2 (5 bases each). V gave up 2 bases and J gave up 5 bases, with 9 bases separating them. CDR1 is MGHDK and CDR2 is SYGVNS in the germline V gene. This CDR3 has 13 residues. The CDR3 is CASSERGEETQYF. The CDR3 DNA reads as TGTGCCAGCAGTGAACGAGGGGAGGAGACCCAGTACTTC.

The V and J genes are TRBV2 and TRBJ1-5; maybe TRBD1 (5 bases). Trimming removed 6 bases from V and 7 bases from J, with 16 bases in between. The CDR3 covers 14 residues. Germline CDR1 and CDR2: SNHLY and FYNNEI. CDR3 DNA: TGTGCCAGCAGCCCTACAGGCCGCGAGCAGCCCCAGCATTTT. The encoded protein is CASSPTGREQPQHF.